This T cell receptor beta chain was captured by sequencing in a study of blood T cell repertoires in COVID-19. With V trimmed by 6 bases and J by 3 bases, 4 bases remained unmatched. Looked up from germline, CDR1 is SGHVS and CDR2 is FQNEAQ. This CDR3 contains 15 residues. This study enrolled people aged roughly 18 to 89 from about 24 US geographic areas. Categorization into cohorts depended on clinical history that participants reported. Symptom resolution, clearance, or two negative PCRs marked the recovered donors of Cohort 3. Original methodology: The authors estimated nucleated cell counts from reference gene primer amplification. Sequenced by immunoSEQ multiplex PCR; TCRdb stores in-frame clones only, minus some. The DNA gave D and trimming, while V, J and clone size come from that table. The data show 110,000 to 150,000 clones, over 70% seen once.

V gene TRBV7-8 combines with J gene TRBJ2-6; 8 positions match TRBD1. The specimen sequenced was PBMCs or T cells enriched from blood (not recorded which). The TCR comes from a man between 60 and 75 years old who had recovered from COVID-19. The CDR3 sequence: CASRQQGDGANVLTF. CDR3 sequence (DNA): TGTGCCAGCAGACAACAGGGGGATGGGGCCAACGTCCTGACTTTC.